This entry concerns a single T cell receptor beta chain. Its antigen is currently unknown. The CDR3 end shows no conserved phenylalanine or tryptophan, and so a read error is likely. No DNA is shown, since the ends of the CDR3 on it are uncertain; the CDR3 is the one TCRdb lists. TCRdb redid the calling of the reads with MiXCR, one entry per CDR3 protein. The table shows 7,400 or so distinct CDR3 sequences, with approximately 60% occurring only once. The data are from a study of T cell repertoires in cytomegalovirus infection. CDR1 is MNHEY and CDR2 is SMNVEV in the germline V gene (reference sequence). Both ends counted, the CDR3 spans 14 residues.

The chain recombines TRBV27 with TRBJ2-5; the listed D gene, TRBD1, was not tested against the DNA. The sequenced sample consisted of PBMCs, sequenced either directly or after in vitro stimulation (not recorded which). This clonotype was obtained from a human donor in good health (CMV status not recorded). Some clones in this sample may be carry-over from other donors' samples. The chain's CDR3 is CASSWGSLPETQHV.